This TCR beta chain comes out of a study of T-cell reconstitution after alpha-beta-depleted transplantation in children (dated by TCRdb to about 2016). At the level of the whole study: Using TCR repertoire profiling, the study quantitatively followed how T-cell immune reconstitution unfolded in children after TCRalphabeta/CD19-depleted allogeneic hematopoietic cell transplantation. General study outcomes and caveats: In some patients, the high TCRbeta diversity seen at day 60 was put down to recipient T cells and intrathymic progenitors that had survived conditioning. Hyperexpanded clone frequencies declined over subsequent months; after one year, T-cell counts and TCRbeta diversity were mostly attributed to newly produced T cells. The apparently early alphabetaT-cell count recovery about two months after transplant was reportedly dependent on only several hundred rapidly expanded clones derived from non-depleted graft cells.

This clonotype was detected many times. This receptor's antigen is unknown. No much larger clone exists at a distance of one base, and base qualities are not known. The CDR3 starts with the cysteine, ends with the phenylalanine, and has 17 residues. Of all the DNA, just the CDR3 is kept, 51 bases in frame from base 1. The germline ends are 21 bases apart after V is trimmed by 5 bases and J by 2 bases. The germline V gene (reference sequence) specifies SEHNR as CDR1 and FQNEAQ as CDR2. The sample's treatment or condition label, in plain terms: allogeneic hematopoietic cell transplantation with graft depleted of TCRalphabeta T cells and CD19 B cells. TCRalphabeta/CD19-depleted allogeneic hematopoietic cell grafts were given to the transplant recipients, all of whom were children. The library was built by means of PCR. TCRdb shows the sequencer as Illumina HiSeq 2500. TCR libraries were prepared with molecular barcoding, using unique molecular identifiers to normalize TCRbeta repertoire quantification. In-frame beta chains were kept once TCRdb had trimmed the public reads at Q25 with fastp and called clones with MiXCR. Rows are combined by CDR3 protein, so each entry shows the most common genes and DNA. Present in this sample are around 670,000 distinct CDR3 sequences, 13% of which were seen just once. The ten largest clones take up roughly 0.77% of the sample.

This receptor chain uses TRBV7-9 and TRBJ1-2; the D gene is perhaps TRBD1, on 5 matching bases. This TCR came from a girl aged 2-10 years with congenital amegakaryocytic thrombocytopenia, due to receive a stem cell transplant. The sample consisted of PBMCs, taken before TCRalphabeta/CD19-depleted stem cell transplant. CDR3 reads: CASSTTRGDVTNYGYTF. The sequence in DNA is TGTGCCAGCAGCACCACTAGAGGGGATGTGACGAACTATGGCTACACCTTC.